This entry lists 31 T cell receptor beta chains sequenced from one sample in a study of blood T cell repertoires in COVID-19. TCRdb's table, derived via immunoSEQ multiplex PCR, lists solely in-frame clones and lacks some. The sample has about 150,000 clones, roughly 80% seen once. The material sequenced was PBMCs or T cells enriched from blood (not recorded which). These receptors were taken from a man aged 50-59 years who had recovered from COVID-19.

The chain uses TRBV5-1 and TRBJ1-2; 7 bases are shared with TRBD1. CDR1 and CDR2 from the germline V gene are SGHRS and YFSETQ. The trim removed 4 bases at V and 8 bases at J, leaving 8 bases unmatched. The CDR3 length is 13 residues. For the CDR3, the DNA is TGCGCCAGCAGCCTAGACAGGGCTCGGGGCTACACCTTC. Translating gives CASSLDRARGYTF.

The chain employs TRBV29-1 and TRBJ1-1; the D gene is possibly TRBD1 (5 bases). The CDR3 is 14 amino acids. Germline CDR1 SQVTM, CDR2 ANQGSEA. Trimming took off 7 bases at V and 5 bases at J, with 20 bases between the two ends. CDR3: CSAHIGGVGTEAFF. CDR3 in DNA: TGCAGCGCCCACATCGGGGGAGTTGGGACTGAAGCTTTCTTT. The full variable domain, in which reference TRBV29-1 and TRBJ1-1 provide the parts outside the CDR3, is SAVISQKPSRDICQRGTSLTIQCQVDSQVTMMFWYRQQPGQSLTLIATANQGSEATYESGFVIDKFPISRPNLTFSTLTVSNMSPEDSSIYLCSAHIGGVGTEAFFGQGTRLTVV.

The chain uses TRBV7-2 and TRBJ2-1; maybe TRBD2 (6 bases). This CDR3 is 17 amino acids long. The germline gives CDR1 SGHTA, CDR2 FQGNSA. V lost 0 bases and J 0 bases, leaving 12 bases between the germline ends. As DNA, the CDR3 is TGTGCCAGCAGCTTAGCGCGGGGCCTCGGCTCCTACAATGAGCAGTTCTTC. This codes for CASSLARGLGSYNEQFF.

The chain couples TRBV3-1 (or the pseudogene TRBV3-2) to TRBJ2-7; the match to TRBD2 covers 9 bases. The length of the CDR3 is 13 residues. With 4 bases clipped from V and 4 bases from J, the junction kept 2 bases outside the gene matches. The germline CDR1 and CDR2 sequences are LGHDT and YNNKEL (reference sequence). CDR3 amino acids: CASSRSGGYEQYF. CDR3 nucleotides: TGTGCCAGCAGCCGTAGCGGGGGATACGAGCAGTACTTC.

This clone turned up a few times. The rearrangement joins TRBV14 to TRBJ1-3; the match to TRBD1 covers 9 bases. Trimming cost V 5 bases and J 15 bases; bases outside gene matches: 5. The CDR3 consists of 11 residues. In germline, CDR1 is SGHDN, CDR2 FVKESK. The CDR3 coding sequence is TGTGCCAGCAGCTCCGGGACAGGGAGATATTTT. Its protein product is CASSSGTGRYF.

The chain has TRBV18 and TRBJ1-2, with TRBD1 as a possible D gene (5 bases). The CDR3 is 13 amino acids. Per germline, CDR1 KGHSH and CDR2 LQKENI. V lost 4 bases to trimming and J lost 7 bases, with 13 bases between them. Here the CDR3 reads CASSLDISAGYTF. The CDR3 nucleotides are TGTGCCAGCTCACTGGACATTTCAGCTGGCTACACCTTC.

The V call is TRBV7-9, the J call TRBJ2-7; TRBD1 is a possible D gene (6 bases). This CDR3 spans 15 amino acids. Trimming removed 5 bases at V and 3 bases at J, with 17 bases between. Germline-derived CDR1 and CDR2 are SEHNR and FQNEAQ (reference sequence). The CDR3: CASSRSWTADYEQYF. In nucleotides, the CDR3 is TGTGCCAGCAGCCGATCCTGGACAGCCGACTACGAGCAGTACTTC.

V gene TRBV6-2 or TRBV6-3 combines with J gene TRBJ2-3, with 10 bases fitting TRBD2. The junction had 6 bases not matched to a gene; V was cut back by 6 bases and J by 3 bases. Germline V gives CDR1 MNHEY, CDR2 SVGEGT. This CDR3 comprises 15 residues. In nucleotides, the CDR3 is TGTGCCAGCAGCCCCGGACTAGCGGAGACAGATACGCAGTATTTT. It translates to CASSPGLAETDTQYF.

The chain carries TRBV5-1 and TRBJ2-5, with 7 nucleotides matching TRBD1. This CDR3 spans 18 amino acids. Germline values: CDR1 SGHRS, CDR2 YFSETQ. V trimming: 4 bases; J trimming: 1 base; junction bases outside the gene matches: 16. The CDR3 DNA follows: TGCGCCAGCAGCCTTAGGACAGGAGCCCCTCGAGGCCAAGAGACCCAGTACTTC. Its protein is CASSLRTGAPRGQETQYF. The whole variable domain, remainder taken from reference TRBV5-1 and TRBJ2-5, is KAGVTQTPRYLIKTRGQQVTLSCSPISGHRSVSWYQQTPGQGLQFLFEYFSETQRNKGNFPGRFSGRQFSNSRSEMNVSTLELGDSALYLCASSLRTGAPRGQETQYFGPGTRLLVL.

The rearrangement uses TRBV6-1 and TRBJ1-2, with D uncertain. Trimming removed 1 base from V and 0 bases from J, with 6 bases in between. Germline-derived CDR1 and CDR2 are MNHNS and SASEGT. The CDR3 extends over 14 amino acids. For the CDR3, the DNA is TGTGCCAGCAGTGAAGATCTAGCTAACTATGGCTACACCTTC. Its translation: CASSEDLANYGYTF.

The chain employs TRBV18 and TRBJ2-1; 11 bases agree with TRBD2. The CDR3 has 15 residues. The J segment lost 4 bases and the V segment lost 6 bases, leaving 5 bases of the junction unmatched. From germline, CDR1 is KGHSH and CDR2 LQKENI. CDR3 sequence reads: CASSRASGGYNEQFF. The DNA of the CDR3 is TGTGCCAGCTCCCGGGCTAGCGGGGGGTACAATGAGCAGTTCTTC. Full variable domain (outside the CDR3, taken from reference TRBV18 and TRBJ2-1): NAGVMQNPRHLVRRRGQEARLRCSPMKGHSHVYWYRQLPEEGLKFMVYLQKENIIDESGMPKERFSAEFPKEGPSILRIQQVVRGDSAAYFCASSRASGGYNEQFFGPGTRLTVL.

The V call is TRBV14, the J call TRBJ1-6; D might be TRBD1 (5 bases). Germline V gene lookup returns CDR1 SGHDN and CDR2 FVKESK. The V gene lost 4 bases and the J gene lost 7 bases, with 14 bases spanning the gap. The CDR3 runs 15 residues. The CDR3 reads CASSPQRRGNSPLHF. The CDR3 coding sequence is TGTGCCAGCAGCCCCCAACGAAGGGGAAATTCACCCCTCCACTTT.

The chain is built from TRBV9 and TRBJ1-3; no definite D call. Germline V gives CDR1 SGDLS, CDR2 YYNGEE. The CDR3 is 14 amino acids. V lost 3 bases and J lost 3, with 10 bases in between. The CDR3 DNA reads as TGTGCCAGCAGCGCTTCTCCAGGTGGAAACACCATATATTTT. This encodes CASSASPGGNTIYF.

The gene calls are TRBV5-4 and TRBJ2-2; possible D gene TRBD2, 6 bases. The length of the CDR3 is 14 residues. Germline CDR1 SGHNT, CDR2 YYREEE (reference sequence). Deletions cut 2 bases from V and 6 bases from J, with 11 bases between. CDR3 region: CASSFPGEAGELFF. In DNA form, the CDR3 reads TGTGCCAGCAGCTTCCCTGGGGAGGCCGGGGAGCTGTTTTTT.

This clone was detected once. The V call is TRBV11-3, the J call TRBJ1-2, with a possible D match to TRBD1 (5 bases). Trimming left V 5 bases short and J 4 bases short, with 14 bases between. The CDR3 runs to 14 residues. CDR1 is SGHNT and CDR2 is YENEEA in the germline V gene. As DNA, the CDR3 is TGTGCCAGCAGCCCCGGGGGAACCCGCTATGGCTACACCTTC. Its protein is CASSPGGTRYGYTF.

The V gene is TRBV7-9, the J gene TRBJ1-3; D might be TRBD1 (5 bases). Trimming shortened V by 5 bases and J by 0 bases, and 14 bases separated the two germline ends. Per the germline V gene, CDR1 is SEHNR and CDR2 is FQNEAQ (reference sequence). This CDR3 spans 16 amino acids. CDR3 DNA sequence: TGTGCCAGCAGCGGGGGACTTTCTAGCTCTGGAAACACCATATATTTT. Translation gives CASSGGLSSSGNTIYF.

The chain has TRBV19 and TRBJ1-2; 9 nucleotides match TRBD1. Germline V lookup: CDR1 LNHDA, CDR2 SQIVND (reference sequence). The CDR3 has 19 amino acids. Trimming took 8 bases from V and 1 from J; bases not matched to a gene: 20. CDR3 loop: CASEGNLDRGLHYNYGYTF. The CDR3, as DNA: TGTGCCAGTGAAGGGAACTTGGACAGGGGTCTTCACTATAACTATGGCTACACCTTC. Together with reference TRBV19 and TRBJ1-2, the CDR3 gives the full variable domain: DGGITQSPKYLFRKEGQNVTLSCEQNLNHDAMYWYRQDPGQGLRLIYYSQIVNDFQKGDIAEGYSVSREKKESFPLTVTSAQKNPTAFYLCASEGNLDRGLHYNYGYTFGSGTRLTVV.

Turning to this clone: This sample includes further DNA sequences coding for the same CDR3. V and J are TRBV19 and TRBJ1-5; D is perhaps TRBD1 (6 bases). CDR3 size: 14 residues. Germline V gives CDR1 LNHDA, CDR2 SQIVND (reference sequence). The V end lost 2 bases, the J end lost 1 base, and 6 bases lay between the germline ends. CDR3 sequence: CASSIQGSNQPQHF. The CDR3 nucleotides read TGTGCCAGTAGTATACAGGGGAGCAATCAGCCCCAGCATTTT.

The chain has TRBV6-5 and TRBJ2-5, with 11 bases fitting TRBD2. The CDR3 contains 15 residues. Germline CDR1 and CDR2: MNHEY and SVGAGI. V dropped 6 bases and J dropped 11; count of bases not matched to a gene: 14. The CDR3 nucleotides read TGTGCCAGCAGATCGGGACTAGCGGCCTCCGTGGAGCAGTACTTC. It is translated as CASRSGLAASVEQYF.

V and J are TRBV7-2 and TRBJ1-4; D ambiguous. Trimming shortened V by 1 base and J by 5 bases, and 8 bases separated the two germline ends. CDR1 is SGHTA, CDR2 FQGNSA, per germline. The CDR3 loop spans 14 amino acids. This chain's CDR3 is CASSLVFRNEKLFF. The CDR3 region has the DNA TGTGCCAGCAGCTTAGTCTTTAGAAATGAAAAACTGTTTTTT.

V is TRBV14 and J is TRBJ2-6, with D possibly TRBD2 on 5 matching bases. This CDR3 is built from 16 residues. Germline-derived CDR1 and CDR2 are SGHDN and FVKESK. The germline V and J ends were trimmed by 2 bases and 1 base, with 9 bases remaining between them. The DNA for the CDR3 is TGTGCCAGCAGCCAATTACCGGGATCTGGGGCCAACGTCCTGACTTTC. This sequence encodes CASSQLPGSGANVLTF.

This rearrangement joins TRBV19 to TRBJ1-1; 8 bases are a match to TRBD1. The CDR3 extends over 18 amino acids. The V gene's germline CDR1 is LNHDA and CDR2 SQIVND (reference sequence). The V segment lost 6 bases and the J segment 1 base; nucleotides outside the gene matches: 16. CDR3 residues: CASRMAWAGGSGNTEAFF. The CDR3, as DNA: TGTGCCAGTAGGATGGCGTGGGCAGGGGGCTCGGGGAACACTGAAGCTTTCTTT.

The rearrangement links TRBV29-1 to TRBJ2-1; a weak D match, TRBD1 (6 bases). The CDR3 has 11 amino acids. The V end lost 6 bases, the J end lost 3 bases, and 6 bases lay between the germline ends. CDR1 and CDR2 from the germline V gene are SQVTM and ANQGSEA. CDR3 loop: CSVGHYNEQFF. The CDR3 DNA is TGCAGCGTGGGACACTACAATGAGCAGTTCTTC.

The rearrangement uses TRBV19 and TRBJ2-7; 8 bases align to TRBD1. Germline CDR1 and CDR2: LNHDA and SQIVND (reference sequence). The CDR3 length is 16 residues. The V segment lost 8 bases and the J segment 2 bases; nucleotides outside the gene matches: 14. The chain's CDR3 is CASRKDRESPTYEQYF. As DNA, the CDR3 is TGTGCCAGTCGCAAGGACAGGGAGTCCCCCACCTACGAGCAGTACTTC.

The J gene is TRBJ2-7, the V gene TRBV19; maybe TRBD1 (6 bases). The germline CDR1 and CDR2 sequences are LNHDA and SQIVND (reference sequence). The V end was cut by 3 bases, the J end by 0 bases, with 12 bases between. The CDR3 loop spans 15 amino acids. The CDR3: CASSILGTTSYEQYF. The CDR3, as DNA: TGTGCCAGTAGTATCCTTGGGACAACCTCCTACGAGCAGTACTTC.

This sequence joins TRBV5-1 and TRBJ1-1, with D uncertain. The CDR3 is 14 amino acids. V was shortened by 0 bases and J by 8 bases, with 14 bases between the two germline ends. Germline-derived CDR1 and CDR2 are SGHRS and YFSETQ. CDR3 nucleotides: TGCGCCAGCAGCTTGGCCGACCAGGCTCGCGAAGCTTTCTTT. It is translated as CASSLADQAREAFF. Using reference TRBV5-1 and TRBJ1-1 for the parts outside the CDR3, the full variable domain is KAGVTQTPRYLIKTRGQQVTLSCSPISGHRSVSWYQQTPGQGLQFLFEYFSETQRNKGNFPGRFSGRQFSNSRSEMNVSTLELGDSALYLCASSLADQAREAFFGQGTRLTVV.

The chain combines TRBV29-1 with TRBJ1-1, with D perhaps matching TRBD1 (5 bases). The V end lost 7 bases, the J end lost 1 base, and 10 bases lay between the germline ends. CDR3 length: 12 amino acids. Germline CDR1 SQVTM, CDR2 ANQGSEA. The CDR3 protein is CSGIRANTEAFF. The CDR3, as DNA: TGCAGCGGAATCAGGGCGAACACTGAAGCTTTCTTT. The full variable domain, in which reference TRBV29-1 and TRBJ1-1 provide the parts outside the CDR3, is SAVISQKPSRDICQRGTSLTIQCQVDSQVTMMFWYRQQPGQSLTLIATANQGSEATYESGFVIDKFPISRPNLTFSTLTVSNMSPEDSSIYLCSGIRANTEAFFGQGTRLTVV.

This clone was observed a single time. This rearrangement joins TRBV7-2 to TRBJ1-6; no definite D call. The germline V gene encodes CDR1 SGHTA and CDR2 FQGNSA. The CDR3 loop spans 13 amino acids. Trimming stripped 0 bases from V and 10 bases from J, with 7 bases between. The CDR3 coding sequence is TGTGCCAGCAGCTTAGCGGCCCCCTCACCCCTCCACTTT. It is translated as CASSLAAPSPLHF.

The V gene is TRBV7-2, the J gene TRBJ1-2, with a weak D call TRBD1 (5 bases). The CDR3 length is 14 residues. V was trimmed by 5 bases and J by 0 bases, leaving 10 bases between them. Per germline, CDR1 SGHTA and CDR2 FQGNSA. The DNA of the CDR3 is TGTGCCAGCAGCCCCCAGGGCTCTAACTATGGCTACACCTTC. It translates to CASSPQGSNYGYTF.

This chain links TRBV29-1 with TRBJ2-2; perhaps TRBD1 as D (5 bases). This CDR3 has 14 residues. The germline gives CDR1 SQVTM, CDR2 ANQGSEA. V was trimmed by 4 bases and J by 5 bases, leaving 14 bases between them. This CDR3 is CSVGLGVSTGELFF. The CDR3 nucleotides are TGCAGCGTTGGTCTAGGGGTTTCAACCGGGGAGCTGTTTTTT.

This clone was observed a few times. The chain links TRBV15 to TRBJ1-2; D is undetermined. The germline V gene has CDR1 LNHNV and CDR2 YYDKDF (reference sequence). This CDR3 has 14 residues. V lost 0 bases and J 5 bases, leaving 10 bases between the germline ends. Written as DNA, the CDR3 is TGTGCCACCAGCAGAGATATACAGATATATGGCTACACCTTC. This codes for CATSRDIQIYGYTF.